This T cell receptor (beta chain) was obtained from a study of beta chain features in type 1 diabetes. Study-wide findings and caveats: Cells expressing TCR highly could be over-represented by cDNA sequencing.

This clone has a handful of counts. Its antigen is unknown. One heparinised draw, averaging about 116 mL, was taken per donor. The authors sorted CD4+ naive, central memory, regulatory and stem cell-like memory cells via CD45RO/CCR7/CD25/CD127/CD95/CD27. TCRB transcripts that were expressed got sequenced, as all of the isolated RNA had been reverse transcribed. TCRdb's table, derived via immunoSEQ multiplex PCR, lists solely in-frame clones and lacks some. The repertoire includes about 180,000 clones, around 13% of them detected once, and 0.5% to 0.75% sits in the top ten. The sequence came from a woman between 18 and 29 years old in good health. What was sequenced was central memory CD4+ T cells from blood.

The CDR3 sequence is CASRAGTIIHEQFF. DNA of the CDR3: TGTGCCAGCAGAGCCGGGACTATCATTCATGAGCAGTTCTTC. The rearrangement joins TRBV6-5 to TRBJ2-1, with TRBD2 identical over 7 bases. V shed 6 bases, J shed 8 bases, and the junction held 10 bases outside the gene matches. The CDR3 contains 14 residues. The germline gives CDR1 MNHEY, CDR2 SVGAGI.